This paragraph covers one T cell receptor beta chain sequence. This sample stems from a study of blood T cell repertoires in COVID-19. Germline CDR1 LNHNV, CDR2 YYDKDF (reference sequence). This CDR3 contains 14 residues. Trimming stripped 9 bases from V and 1 base from J, with 15 bases between. Libraries were prepared by immunoSEQ multiplex PCR; TCRdb keeps only in-frame clonotypes and omits some of them. The data hold almost 200,000 clones, with around 81% observed a single time. The origin of this receptor is a man aged 55 to 69 with COVID-19, enrolled during active disease. This chain connects TRBV15 to TRBJ1-1; tentatively, D is TRBD1 (5 bases). The sequencing input was peripheral blood. CDR3 DNA sequence: TGTGCCACTGGGCGGGGGTTCGAGAACACTGAAGCTTTCTTT. Translating it yields CATGRGFENTEAFF.